Following are 27 T cell receptor beta chains from one sample sequenced in a study of glioma-infiltrating T cells after dendritic cell vaccination. TCRdb's table, derived via immunoSEQ multiplex PCR, lists solely in-frame clones and lacks some. The sample lists just over 95,000 clones, about four fifths seen once, with approximately 6% in the top ten. The source material was blood, sampled before dendritic cell vaccination. The receptors were sampled from a human donor with glioblastoma.

This rearrangement joins TRBV19 to TRBJ2-1; possible D gene TRBD1, 6 bases. Germline V gene lookup returns CDR1 LNHDA and CDR2 SQIVND (reference sequence). The CDR3 is 15 amino acids. The V end lost 5 bases, the J end lost 6 bases, and 17 bases lay between the germline ends. CDR3 region: CASSARDMLGNEQFF. CDR3 nucleotides: TGTGCCAGTAGTGCACGGGACATGCTGGGCAATGAGCAGTTCTTC. Based on the CDR3 plus reference TRBV19 and TRBJ2-1, the full variable domain is DGGITQSPKYLFRKEGQNVTLSCEQNLNHDAMYWYRQDPGQGLRLIYYSQIVNDFQKGDIAEGYSVSREKKESFPLTVTSAQKNPTAFYLCASSARDMLGNEQFFGPGTRLTVL.

The V gene is TRBV5-1, the J gene TRBJ1-1, with 12 bases lining up with TRBD1. This CDR3 is 18 amino acids long. Losses at the gene ends were 0 bases for V and 7 bases for J; bases not matched to a gene: 13. Germline loops: CDR1 SGHRS, CDR2 YFSETQ. The CDR3 nucleotides are TGCGCCAGCAGCTTGGATTTATCCGGGACAGGGGGCCCGAGTGAAGCTTTCTTT. Protein product: CASSLDLSGTGGPSEAFF.

The sample holds a few counts of this clone. The genes are TRBV30 and TRBJ1-2; no definite D call. The CDR3 consists of 15 residues. V was trimmed by 2 bases and J by 2 bases, leaving 15 bases between them. CDR1 is GTSNPN, CDR2 SVGIG, per germline (reference sequence). This chain's CDR3 is CAWSSASAGNYGYTF. The CDR3 coding sequence is TGTGCCTGGAGTTCAGCTTCAGCAGGAAACTATGGCTACACCTTC.

The rearrangement links TRBV6-5 to TRBJ2-5, with D possibly being TRBD2 (5 bases). Germline lookup yields CDR1 MNHEY and CDR2 SVGAGI. The CDR3 sequence is 16 residues long. The V gene lost 0 bases and the J gene lost 5 bases, with 16 bases spanning the gap. The CDR3 nucleotides read TGTGCCAGCAGTTACTCGCAGCGGTTGATGGGGGAGACCCAGTACTTC. Translation gives CASSYSQRLMGETQYF.

The chain has TRBV5-1 and TRBJ1-5; TRBD1 matches at 7 bases. Germline CDR1 reads SGHRS; CDR2 reads YFSETQ. The CDR3 totals 19 residues. The V segment lost 1 base and the J segment 5 bases; nucleotides outside the gene matches: 18. DNA for the CDR3: TGCGCCAGCAGCTTGTTTGCCCGACAGGGATTAGGAGCCGATCAGCCCCAGCATTTT. It codes for CASSLFARQGLGADQPQHF.

J is TRBJ1-4 and V is TRBV29-1; maybe TRBD1 (6 bases). This CDR3 region has 15 residues. The germline gives CDR1 SQVTM, CDR2 ANQGSEA. V lost 4 bases and J 3 bases, leaving 15 bases between the germline ends. The CDR3 sequence: CSVAGGPGANEKLFF. CDR3 DNA: TGCAGCGTTGCTGGGGGCCCTGGGGCTAATGAAAAACTGTTTTTT. The complete variable domain, with remaining parts taken from reference TRBV29-1 and TRBJ1-4, reads SAVISQKPSRDICQRGTSLTIQCQVDSQVTMMFWYRQQPGQSLTLIATANQGSEATYESGFVIDKFPISRPNLTFSTLTVSNMSPEDSSIYLCSVAGGPGANEKLFFGSGTQLSVL.

As concerns this clone: At the DNA level, this CDR3 is encoded by other sequences in the same sample as well. The chain carries TRBV18 and TRBJ2-5; D unresolved. The germline gives CDR1 KGHSH, CDR2 LQKENI. This CDR3 has 12 residues. With 3 bases removed from V and 0 bases from J, the gap between germline ends came to 2 bases. In DNA, the CDR3 is TGTGCCAGCTCACCCTACCAAGAGACCCAGTACTTC. Encoded protein: CASSPYQETQYF.

This rearrangement joins TRBV6-5 to TRBJ2-3; 8 bases are shared with TRBD2. CDR1 and CDR2 (germline): MNHEY, SVGAGI. This CDR3 region has 15 residues. Trimming removed 2 bases from V and 2 bases from J; junction bases left unmatched: 3. CDR3 in amino acids: CASSYRGGPTDTQYF. In DNA form, the CDR3 reads TGTGCCAGCAGTTACCGCGGGGGGCCCACAGATACGCAGTATTTT.

This clone was picked up one time. The V and J genes are TRBV5-1 and TRBJ2-7; TRBD2 agrees at 8 bases. CDR1 is SGHRS and CDR2 is YFSETQ in the germline V gene. V shed 0 bases and J 2 bases; nucleotides not matched to a gene: 7. The CDR3 has 16 amino acids. The CDR3 loop is CASSLGRGDPTYEQYF. CDR3 DNA sequence: TGCGCCAGCAGCTTGGGGCGGGGGGACCCCACCTACGAGCAGTACTTC.

The rearrangement joins TRBV6-5 to TRBJ1-2, with TRBD1 matching over 9 bases. The CDR3 is made up of 13 amino acids. Trimming took 4 bases from V and 8 from J; bases not matched to a gene: 5. Germline V gives CDR1 MNHEY, CDR2 SVGAGI. The CDR3 coding sequence is TGTGCCAGCAGTTCATGGACAGGGGAAGGCTACACCTTC. Its protein product is CASSSWTGEGYTF.

This clone was seen once. This sequence joins TRBV21-1 and TRBJ1-5; TRBD1 reflects the table's D call only, with no check against the DNA. TRBV21-1 corresponds to a pseudogene. This CDR3 has 21 residues. CDR3 DNA sequence: TGTGCCAGCAGCAAACGTTCTCACGGGACACCTATTTCCCGCCCTTATCAGCCCCAGCATTTT. It translates to CASSKRSHGTPISRPYQPQHF.

The V call is TRBV5-1, the J call TRBJ2-7; D perhaps matches TRBD2 (6 bases). The V and J ends lost 1 base and 1 base respectively, with 9 bases between them. CDR1 is SGHRS, CDR2 YFSETQ, per germline. CDR3 length equals 14 residues. The CDR3 DNA follows: TGCGCCAGCAGCTTGTATGCGGGATCCTACGAGCAGTACTTC. Protein: CASSLYAGSYEQYF.

This clone was picked up a small number of times. The chain has TRBV19 and TRBJ1-2; tentatively, D is TRBD1 (6 bases). The V gene's germline CDR1 is LNHDA and CDR2 SQIVND (reference sequence). The V end was cut by 4 bases, the J end by 7 bases, with 16 bases between. The CDR3 length is 14 residues. CDR3 DNA sequence: TGTGCCAGTAGTACTCAGGGGTCGGGCGCTGGCTACACCTTC. Its protein is CASSTQGSGAGYTF.

The J gene is TRBJ1-6, the V gene TRBV7-8; 9 positions agree with TRBD1. V trimming: 5 bases; J trimming: 10 bases; junction bases outside the gene matches: 6. Looked up from germline, CDR1 is SGHVS and CDR2 is FQNEAQ. The CDR3 length is 14 residues. The CDR3 sequence: CASSHRGRGSPLHF. DNA for the CDR3: TGTGCCAGCAGCCACAGGGGGCGCGGATCACCCCTCCACTTT.

CDR3 amino acids: CASRGLAGGDRDNEQFF. DNA for the CDR3: TGTGCCAGCAGGGGACTAGCGGGGGGCGATCGCGACAATGAGCAGTTCTTC. The V gene is TRBV4-2, the J gene TRBJ2-1; 15 nucleotides line up with TRBD2. Per germline, CDR1 LGHNA and CDR2 YNFKEQ. CDR3 length equals 17 residues. With V trimmed by 6 bases and J by 5 bases, 8 bases remained unmatched.

This clone came up a few times. The chain has TRBV18 and TRBJ2-5; no clear D gene. Trimming removed 4 bases at V and 0 bases at J, with 9 bases between. The CDR3 runs to 14 residues. Germline CDR1 is KGHSH and CDR2 is LQKENI. DNA for the CDR3: TGTGCCAGCTCACGGGCCAGGTACCAAGAGACCCAGTACTTC. The encoded protein is CASSRARYQETQYF.

The chain carries TRBV9 and TRBJ1-2; tentatively, D is TRBD1 (5 bases). Trimming stripped 0 bases from V and 0 bases from J, with 9 bases between. The CDR3 runs to 15 residues. Germline CDR1 and CDR2: SGDLS and YYNGEE. The CDR3 loop is CASSVGTNANYGYTF. The CDR3 nucleotides read TGTGCCAGCAGCGTAGGGACAAATGCTAACTATGGCTACACCTTC.

This clone was recorded once. As DNA, the CDR3 is TGCGCCAGCAGCCAAGATATCGCCAGGGTAGCTGAGCAGTTCTTC. Its protein product is CASSQDIARVAEQFF. This rearrangement joins TRBV4-1 to TRBJ2-1, with D tentatively TRBD1 (5 bases). This CDR3 comprises 15 residues. The germline V and J ends were trimmed by 0 bases and 9 bases, with 15 bases remaining between them. CDR1 and CDR2 (germline): MGHRA, YSYEKL.

The V call is TRBV11-2, the J call TRBJ1-2, with no clear D. The CDR3 sequence is 15 residues long. Germline V gene data show CDR1 as SGHAT and CDR2 as FQNNGV. V lost 0 bases and J lost 9, with 17 bases in between. The CDR3 region has the DNA TGTGCCAGCAGCTTAGATGATTGGGAGTTGGGTCGCTACACCTTC. Amino acid sequence: CASSLDDWELGRYTF.

V usage is TRBV11-1 and J usage is TRBJ2-7; D perhaps matches TRBD1 (6 bases). This CDR3 has 14 residues. Germline V gene lookup returns CDR1 SGHAT and CDR2 FQDESV (reference sequence). V was pared by 2 bases and J by 2 bases, with 10 bases between. CDR3 in amino acids: CASSLSDSTYEQYF. CDR3 DNA: TGTGCCAGCAGCTTATCGGACAGCACCTACGAGCAGTACTTC. Combining the CDR3 with reference TRBV11-1 and TRBJ2-7 gives the whole variable domain EAEVAQSPRYKITEKSQAVAFWCDPISGHATLYWYRQILGQGPELLVQFQDESVVDDSQLPKDRFSAERLKGVDSTLKIQPAELGDSAMYLCASSLSDSTYEQYFGPGTRLTVT.

This clone was seen a single time. The chain has TRBV5-1 and TRBJ2-3; 8 positions agree with TRBD2. This CDR3 comprises 15 residues. The V segment lost 0 bases and the J segment 6 bases; nucleotides outside the gene matches: 6. CDR1 SGHRS and CDR2 YFSETQ come from the germline V gene. CDR3 in amino acids: CASSLVASGSDTQYF. As DNA, the CDR3 is TGCGCCAGCAGCTTGGTGGCTAGCGGGTCCGATACGCAGTATTTT. The full variable domain, in which reference TRBV5-1 and TRBJ2-3 provide the parts outside the CDR3, is KAGVTQTPRYLIKTRGQQVTLSCSPISGHRSVSWYQQTPGQGLQFLFEYFSETQRNKGNFPGRFSGRQFSNSRSEMNVSTLELGDSALYLCASSLVASGSDTQYFGPGTRLTVL.

The gene calls are TRBV30 and TRBJ2-2; tentatively, D is TRBD2 (5 bases). V lost 4 bases, J lost 6 bases, and 9 bases lay in between. CDR1 and CDR2 (germline): GTSNPN, SVGIG (reference sequence). This CDR3 spans 12 amino acids. DNA for the CDR3: TGTGCCTGGATTCGGGGTTCCGGGGAGCTGTTTTTT. Its protein is CAWIRGSGELFF.

The chain uses TRBV11-3 and TRBJ2-7, with a tentative D call TRBD1 (5 bases). Germline V gene lookup returns CDR1 SGHNT and CDR2 YENEEA. The V gene lost 0 bases and the J gene lost 12 bases, with 15 bases spanning the gap. CDR3 length: 13 residues. CDR3 loop: CASSLDGTGPRYF. CDR3 bases: TGTGCCAGCAGCTTAGATGGTACAGGACCGCGGTACTTC.

The V gene is TRBV11-1, the J gene TRBJ1-2; TRBD1 matches 9 bases. CDR1 is SGHAT, CDR2 FQDESV, per germline (reference sequence). After removal of 5 bases from V and 4 bases from J, the junction contained 11 bases not matched to a gene. This CDR3 region has 16 residues. CDR3: CASSRDPGQGTYGYTF. In DNA form, the CDR3 reads TGTGCCAGCAGCCGAGATCCGGGACAGGGCACCTATGGCTACACCTTC.

The chain links TRBV1 to TRBJ2-7; the table's D gene call, TRBD2, was not cross checked with the DNA. TRBV1 represents a pseudogene. This CDR3 region has 14 residues. CDR3 in amino acids: CTSSYFRGRYEQYF. CDR3 nucleotides: TGCACCAGCAGTTACTTCCGCGGCCGTTACGAGCAGTACTTC.

The chain links TRBV4-2 to TRBJ2-7; the match to TRBD2 covers 7 bases. The CDR3 spans 16 residues. The germline V gene has CDR1 LGHNA and CDR2 YNFKEQ. V was clipped by 1 base and J by 3 bases; unmatched bases: 9. The CDR3 bases are TGTGCCAGCAGCCAAGGTTGGGGGGAGGGCCTCTACGAGCAGTACTTC. It codes for CASSQGWGEGLYEQYF.

The rearrangement uses TRBV5-1 and TRBJ1-6; 7 bases align to TRBD1. Germline values: CDR1 SGHRS, CDR2 YFSETQ. The CDR3 consists of 14 residues. With 5 bases clipped from V and 7 bases from J, the junction kept 6 bases outside the gene matches. CDR3 in amino acids: CASSPGQENSPLHF. CDR3 nucleotides: TGCGCCAGCAGTCCCGGACAGGAGAATTCACCCCTCCACTTT.